The entry below gives a single T cell receptor beta chain sequence along with its context. A read error may produce the germline difference seen at one junction end. This record comes from a study of identifying expanded T cells in peripheral blood. The data were produced by immunoSEQ multiplex PCR, yet TCRdb's version contains in-frame clones alone and is incomplete. The sample contains approximately 100,000 clones, about 83% of which appear only once. The length of the CDR3 is 15 residues. Germline assignment: CDR1 SGHTA and CDR2 FQGNSA. The sequencing sample was made of blood. This sequence originates from a person aged 18 to 70 in good health. This sequence joins TRBV7-2 and TRBJ2-7, with 10 bases lining up with TRBD1. CDR3 DNA sequence: TGTGCCAGCAGCTTAAATTCGGTCGGACAGGGGGGAATGCACTTC. Its translation is CASSLNSVGQGGMHF.